What follows describes a single TCR beta chain. Its antigen remains unidentified. At one boundary the junction diverges from the germline segment, which might be a read error. The sample's time point label, in plain terms: baseline before first vaccination. Vaccinee samples were obtained from the UK trials COV001 and COV002, which included a single-blind randomized controlled phase 2/3 trial of AZD1222 (ChAdOx1 nCoV-19) in healthy adults. For TCRbeta chain sequencing, PBMC samples from trial participants were taken at day 0 and at day 28 after the second dose. Its CDR3 holds 14 amino acids, cysteine through phenylalanine. CDR3 DNA only is kept here, 42 bases in frame from base 1. CDR1 SSHAT and CDR2 FNYEAQ are derived from the germline V gene (reference sequence). The data belong to a study of T cell responses to AZD1222 COVID-19 vaccine listed by TCRdb under 2021. Notes on the research overall: AZD1222 recipients whose second dose came at about 4 weeks and those whose second dose came at about 12 weeks were combined into one group, since spike-specific TCR depth and breadth did not differ between the two schedules. A total of 240 or so trial participants underwent TCR sequencing, of whom about 210 had received two doses of AZD1222 and roughly 26 had received two doses of the MenACWY control vaccine. Trial participants were enrolled by age into 18-55, 56-69 and 70-plus year subgroups, with approximately 150, 30 and 60 TCR-sequenced participants respectively.

Overall results and qualifications from the work: Vaccine-associated CD4 TCRs spanned the whole spike protein, with dominant responses in regions 160-218 and 743-854. Reportedly, close to half of the unique spike-specific TCRs recognized epitopes lying outside the regions that are mutated in the B.1.351 and B.1.1.7 variants. After two AZD1222 doses, both the breadth and the depth of spike-specific TCRs were significantly higher than at day 0 and than in MenACWY recipients. Because no samples from the day 14 peak response were available, repertoires could be characterized only after the peak T cell response. The 56-69-year group was small, and its depth increase did not reach significance, likely because of low power. Participants were mostly white British, with more females than males. The authors suggested clonal diversity may have been underestimated. Conclusions about previously exposed vaccinees were limited because only a handful of AZD1222 recipients were SARS-CoV-2 seropositive at baseline.

The CDR3 regions of human TCRbeta chains were analyzed by immunosequencing. The authors processed their data as follows. TCRs in the repertoires were compared against a reference library of SARS-CoV-2-specific TCRs that had been generated with the MIRA antigen-specificity platform. Breadth was defined as the fraction of unique TCRs that were SARS-CoV-2-associated, and depth was defined as the fraction of total T cells that were SARS-CoV-2-associated. Each spike-specific TCR was assigned to its reactive spike region and to a CD4 or CD8 class using the MIRA data. Log10-transformed breadth and depth values were compared by one-way ANOVA with Sidak's multiple comparisons tests. TCRdb stores this immuneACCESS table with in-frame sequences only. Part of the clones is absent; in the studies checked, under half of the shortfall reflects unresolved V genes, and no reason is known for the rest. V and J calls and clone size are as listed in that table; D and trimming were resolved from the DNA. The sample yields over 140,000 clones; roughly 92% were counted once. The ten biggest clones cover approximately 4.8% of the sample.

The rearrangement combines TRBV7-7 with TRBJ2-5; TRBD2 lines up with 7 middle nucleotides. The sequence was obtained from an adult in good health. This sample comprised peripheral blood, obtained on day 0 of AZD1222 vaccination. CDR3 reads: CASSPGTTRETQYF. The DNA sequence is given as TGTGCTAGCAGCCCCGGGACTACCCGAGAGACCCAGTACTTC.